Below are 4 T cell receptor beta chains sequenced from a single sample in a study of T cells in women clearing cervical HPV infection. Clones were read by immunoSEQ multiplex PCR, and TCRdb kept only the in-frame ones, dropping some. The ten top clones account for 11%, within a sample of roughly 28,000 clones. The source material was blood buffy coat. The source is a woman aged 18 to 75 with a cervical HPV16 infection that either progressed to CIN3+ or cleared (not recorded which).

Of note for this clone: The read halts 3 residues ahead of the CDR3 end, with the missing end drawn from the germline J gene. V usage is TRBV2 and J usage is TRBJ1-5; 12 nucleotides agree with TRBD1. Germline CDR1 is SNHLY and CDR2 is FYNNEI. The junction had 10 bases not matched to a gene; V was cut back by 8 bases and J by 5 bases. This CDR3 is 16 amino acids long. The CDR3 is CASSPAGQGAYQPQHF. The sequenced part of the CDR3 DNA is TGTGCCAGCTCCCCCGCGGGACAGGGGGCTTATCAGCCC.

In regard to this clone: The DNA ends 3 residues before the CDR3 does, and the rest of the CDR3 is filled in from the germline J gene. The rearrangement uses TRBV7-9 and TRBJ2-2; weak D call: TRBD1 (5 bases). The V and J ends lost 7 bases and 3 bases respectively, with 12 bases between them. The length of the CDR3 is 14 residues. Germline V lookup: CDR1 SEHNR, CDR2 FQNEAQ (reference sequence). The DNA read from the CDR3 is TGTGCCAGCAAGACAGATAGGTACACCGGGGAG. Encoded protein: CASKTDRYTGE. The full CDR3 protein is CASKTDRYTGELFF.

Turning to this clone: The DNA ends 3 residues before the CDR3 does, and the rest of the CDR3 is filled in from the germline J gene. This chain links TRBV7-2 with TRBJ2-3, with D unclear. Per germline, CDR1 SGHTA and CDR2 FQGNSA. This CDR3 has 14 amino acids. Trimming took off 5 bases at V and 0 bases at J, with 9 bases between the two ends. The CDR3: CASSPLTSTDTQYF. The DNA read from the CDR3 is TGTGCCAGCAGCCCCCTGACTAGCACAGATACG.

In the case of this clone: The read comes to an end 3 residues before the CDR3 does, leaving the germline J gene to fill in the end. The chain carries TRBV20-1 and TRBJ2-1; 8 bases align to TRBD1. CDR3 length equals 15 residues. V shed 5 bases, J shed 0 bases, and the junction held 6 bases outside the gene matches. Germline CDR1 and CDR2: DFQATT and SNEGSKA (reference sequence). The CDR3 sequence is CSAQGQGSSYNEQFF. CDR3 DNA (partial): TGCAGTGCTCAAGGACAGGGATCCTCCTACAATGAG.